The entry below gives a single TCR beta chain sequence along with its context. The antigen is not known. After removal of 1 base from V and 1 base from J, the junction contained 2 bases not matched to a gene. In germline, CDR1 is SNHLY, CDR2 FYNNEI. This CDR3 spans 15 amino acids. The data belong to a study of cytomegalovirus exposure and HLA in healthy donors. The overall study: According to later analysis, the same platform produced the approximately 130 validation and around 730 first-cohort repertoires.

Sequencing was performed with immunoSEQ multiplex PCR; in TCRdb, only in-frame clones are kept and a portion is missing. The sample has about 130,000 clones, 80% to 90% seen once. Study-wide results and caveats: One later analysis, an examination of the roughly 130 validation repertoires, found that first-cohort TCR clusters tended to co-occur in them.

The chain carries TRBV2 and TRBJ1-1; 8 nucleotides line up with TRBD1. The TCR originated in a woman under 30 in good health and CMV-seronegative. Sequences were obtained from PBMCs. CDR3 sequence (DNA): TGTGCCAGCAGTGAAGAAGGACAGGGGAACACTGAAGCTTTCTTT. This encodes CASSEEGQGNTEAFF.